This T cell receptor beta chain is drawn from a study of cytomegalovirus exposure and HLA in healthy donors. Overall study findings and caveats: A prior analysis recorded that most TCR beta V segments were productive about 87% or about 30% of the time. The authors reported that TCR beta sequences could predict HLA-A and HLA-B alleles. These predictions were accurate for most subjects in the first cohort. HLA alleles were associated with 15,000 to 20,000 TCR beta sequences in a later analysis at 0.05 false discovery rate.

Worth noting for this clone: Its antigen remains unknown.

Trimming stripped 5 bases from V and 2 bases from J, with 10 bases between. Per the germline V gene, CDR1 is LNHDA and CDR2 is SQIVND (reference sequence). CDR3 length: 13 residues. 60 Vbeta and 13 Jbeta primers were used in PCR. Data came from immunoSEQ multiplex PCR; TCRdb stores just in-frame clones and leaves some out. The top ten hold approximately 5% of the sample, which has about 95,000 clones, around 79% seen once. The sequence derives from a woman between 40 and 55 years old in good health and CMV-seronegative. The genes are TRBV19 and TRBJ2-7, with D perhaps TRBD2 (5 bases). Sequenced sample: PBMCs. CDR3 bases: TGTGCCAGTAGTCACCGGGATGCCTACGAGCAGTACTTC. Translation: CASSHRDAYEQYF.